This record looks at one T cell receptor beta chain sequence and its context. Its target is unknown. Trimming removed 2 bases at V and 11 bases at J, with 9 bases between. Germline V gene data show CDR1 as MNHEY and CDR2 as SVGAGI. The CDR3 covers 11 residues. The sample is drawn from a study of identical twins. Study observations and caveats: For monozygotic twins, models underestimated out-of-frame TCR alpha sharing.

One entry per CDR3 protein, called by TCRdb with MiXCR from the 5' RACE reads. The data contain 430,000 or so distinct CDR3 sequences, roughly 26% of them singletons. This sample was also put to use in a study of T cells expressing NK-cell markers. That work states: Sorted CD3+CD56-NKG2C+, CD3+CD56+NKG2C+ and CD3+CD56+NKG2C- T cells supplied the TCR beta repertoires. Whether expanded NKG2C+ T cell clones were HCMV-specific remained unclear.

Material: CD4+ T cells sorted from blood. This sequence originates from a young woman in good health. V is TRBV6-5 and J is TRBJ1-1; D gene ambiguous. The CDR3 nucleotides read TGTGCCAGCAGTTACGTGGGTGGGGCTTTCTTT. Its translation: CASSYVGGAFF.